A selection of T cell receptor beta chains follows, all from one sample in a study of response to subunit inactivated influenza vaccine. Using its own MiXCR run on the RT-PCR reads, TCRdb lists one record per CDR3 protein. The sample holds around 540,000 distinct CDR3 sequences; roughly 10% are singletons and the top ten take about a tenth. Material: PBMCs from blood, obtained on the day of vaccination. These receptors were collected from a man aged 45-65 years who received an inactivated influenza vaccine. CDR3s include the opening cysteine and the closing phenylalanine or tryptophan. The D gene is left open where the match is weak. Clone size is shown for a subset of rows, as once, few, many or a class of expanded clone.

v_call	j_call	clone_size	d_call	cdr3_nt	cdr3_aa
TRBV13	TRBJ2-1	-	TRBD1	TGTGCCAGCAGCGCGTACGGGACAGCCCTCCCCAATGAGCAGTTCTTC	CASSAYGTALPNEQFF
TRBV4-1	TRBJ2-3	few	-	TGCGCCAGCAGCCAAGCCCAGCCCGCTGATACGCAGTATTTT	CASSQAQPADTQYF
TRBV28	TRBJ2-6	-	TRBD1	TGTGCCACTTCGGACAGGGGAGCCTCTGGGGCCAACGTCCTGACTTTC	CATSDRGASGANVLTF
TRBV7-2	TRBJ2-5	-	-	TGTGCCAGCAGGAGGGGGGGAGCTGGGGAGACCCAGTACTTC	CASRRGGAGETQYF
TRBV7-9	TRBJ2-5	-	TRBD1	TGTGCCAGCAGCTGGGCCCGGACAGGGGATGAGACCCAGTACTTC	CASSWARTGDETQYF
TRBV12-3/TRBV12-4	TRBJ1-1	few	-	TGTGCCAGCAGTATCCGGGGGCTGAACACTGAAGCTTTCTTT	CASSIRGLNTEAFF
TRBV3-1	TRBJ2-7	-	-	TGTGCCAGCAGCCCCTCCATGGGCGGGTCCTACGAGCAGTACTTC	CASSPSMGGSYEQYF
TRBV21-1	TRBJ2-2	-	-	TGTGCCAGCAGCCAACGGACTGGCGGGAGATTAGGGGTGACCGGGGAGCTGTTTTTT	CASSQRTGGRLGVTGELFF
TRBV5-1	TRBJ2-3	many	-	TGCGCCAGCAGCTCACAGGAGCACGGGGGTACGCAGTATTTT	CASSSQEHGGTQYF
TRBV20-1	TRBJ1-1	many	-	TGCAGTGCTTATAGGGTGTCGATGAACACTGAAGCTTTCTTT	CSAYRVSMNTEAFF
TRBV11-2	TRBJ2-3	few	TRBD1	TGTGCCAGCAGCTTACGCCCAGGGGGCGCGTCCCCAGATACGCAGTATTTT	CASSLRPGGASPDTQYF
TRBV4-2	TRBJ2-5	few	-	TGTGCCAGCAGCCCCGAGGGGTCCGGGACCCAGTACTTC	CASSPEGSGTQYF
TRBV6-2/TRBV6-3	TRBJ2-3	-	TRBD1	TGTGCCAGCAGTGTGACGGGACAGCACACAGATACGCAGTATTTT	CASSVTGQHTDTQYF
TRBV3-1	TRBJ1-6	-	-	TGTGCCAGCAGCCCTTCCCGCCGAAATTCACCCCTCCACTTT	CASSPSRRNSPLHF
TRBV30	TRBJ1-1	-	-	TGTGCCTGGACCCAGGGGACGGGGAACACTGAAGCTTTCTTT	CAWTQGTGNTEAFF
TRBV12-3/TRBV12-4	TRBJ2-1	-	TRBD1	TGTGCCAGCAGTGAGGTGACAGGGAGGCAGTTCTTC	CASSEVTGRQFF
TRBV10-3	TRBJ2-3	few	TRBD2	TGTGCCATCAGTGATGGACTAGCGGGGGGGGTAGATACGCAGTATTTT	CAISDGLAGGVDTQYF
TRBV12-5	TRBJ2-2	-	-	TGTGCTAGTGGTTTGGGGGCCGGGACCTCGGTTCCCCCCGGGGAGCTGTTTTTT	CASGLGAGTSVPPGELFF
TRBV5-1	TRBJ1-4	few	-	TGCGCCAGCAGCTTGGACGGGACTCCTAATGAAAAACTGTTTTTT	CASSLDGTPNEKLFF
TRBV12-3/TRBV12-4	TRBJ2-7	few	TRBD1	TGTGCCAGCAGTTGGAGACAGGGGGCGAGCGAGCAGTACTTC	CASSWRQGASEQYF
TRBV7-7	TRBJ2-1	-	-	TGTGCCAGCAGCCCCACTGGACCCGTAGGTCTGTTCTTC	CASSPTGPVGLFF
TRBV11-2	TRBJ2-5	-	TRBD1	TGTGCCAGCAGCTCAAGATTTAGGACAGGGGTAACAGAGACCCAGTACTTC	CASSSRFRTGVTETQYF
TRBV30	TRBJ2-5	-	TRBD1	TGTGCCTGGGGTAGACAGGGTTTGGAGACCCAGTACTTC	CAWGRQGLETQYF
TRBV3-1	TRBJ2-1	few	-	TGTGCCAGCAGCCACTCCCAGGGGATGCAGTTCTTC	CASSHSQGMQFF
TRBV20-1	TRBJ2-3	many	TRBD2	TGCAGTGCTAGAGATCCGTGGGGACTAGCGGTCGAAACGCAGTATTTT	CSARDPWGLAVETQYF
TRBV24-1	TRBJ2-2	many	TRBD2	TGTGCCACCAGTGATCCCACTAGCGGGGGGCTCTCCGTGAACACCGGGGAGCTGTTTTTT	CATSDPTSGGLSVNTGELFF
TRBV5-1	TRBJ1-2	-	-	TGCGCCAGCAGAAACCAAGGGCTCACGGCCCATGGCTACACCTTC	CASRNQGLTAHGYTF
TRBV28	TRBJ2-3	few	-	TGTGCCAGCAGTCAACCGGGACCTCTCACAGATACGCAGTATTTT	CASSQPGPLTDTQYF
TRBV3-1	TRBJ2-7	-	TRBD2	TGTGCCAGCAGCCAGGCCCGGGGGGCCTACGAGCAGTACTTC	CASSQARGAYEQYF
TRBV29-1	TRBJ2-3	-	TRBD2	TGCAGCGTTGAAGCAGCTAGCGGGGGCACAGATACGCAGTATTTT	CSVEAASGGTDTQYF
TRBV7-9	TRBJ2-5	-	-	TGTGCCAGCAGCAACCGGGGGGCCCCCTTTCAAGAGACCCAGTACTTC	CASSNRGAPFQETQYF
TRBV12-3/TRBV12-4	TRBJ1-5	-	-	TGTGCCATCGGTTCCGGCAATCAGCCCCAGCATTTT	CAIGSGNQPQHF
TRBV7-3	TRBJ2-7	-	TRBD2	TGTGCCAGCAGCCCTGGGGGTAGCGGGAGGTCTAGCGAGCAGTACTTC	CASSPGGSGRSSEQYF
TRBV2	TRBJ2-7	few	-	TGTGCCAGCAGAGACGGGACTTTAGGTTACGAGCAGTACTTC	CASRDGTLGYEQYF
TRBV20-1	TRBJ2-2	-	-	TGCAGTGCAAGGGGACCGCCTAGGGAGCTGTTTTTT	CSARGPPRELFF
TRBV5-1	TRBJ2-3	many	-	TGCGCCAGCAGCTTGGATCCGGGGGCAGATACGCAGTATTTT	CASSLDPGADTQYF
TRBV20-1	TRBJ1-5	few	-	TGCAGTGCTAGGTCCGTCATGCAGCCCCAGCATTTT	CSARSVMQPQHF
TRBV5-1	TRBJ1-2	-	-	TGCGCCAGCAGCACCGAGGGGCGTTCCTATGGCTACACCTTC	CASSTEGRSYGYTF
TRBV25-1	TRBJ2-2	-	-	TGTGCCAGCGTCCGAGGGGGGGGCACCGGGGAGCTGTTTTTT	CASVRGGGTGELFF
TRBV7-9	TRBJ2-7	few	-	TGTGCCAGCAGCCGATTAGTGGGTTACGAGCAGTACTTC	CASSRLVGYEQYF
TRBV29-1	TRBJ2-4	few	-	TGCAGCGTTTCTTCTGACAGCAAAAACATTCAGTACTTC	CSVSSDSKNIQYF